A single sample is the source of the 8 T cell receptor beta chains below, sequenced in a study of Ad26.COV2.S vaccination and SARS-CoV-2 variants. Sample treatment: 19 received Ad26.COV2.S at low or high dose, single or two shots; about 5 received placebo; per-sample allocation not given. Sampling happened 63 days after the first vaccine or placebo injection. Sequencing was performed with immunoSEQ multiplex PCR; in TCRdb, only in-frame clones are kept and a portion is missing. The sample records 300,000 to 500,000 clones, 70% to 90% being singletons. The specimen comprised peripheral blood, sampled in a trial of Ad26.COV2.S vaccine versus placebo. The receptors stem from a person between 18 and 65 years old who received the Ad26.COV2.S COVID-19 vaccine or a placebo.

The chain uses TRBV12-5 and TRBJ2-1, with TRBD2 matching over 10 bases. J was trimmed by 9 bases and V by 2 bases; bases with no gene match: 16. CDR1 and CDR2 from the germline V gene are LGHNT and FRNRAP. This CDR3 is built from 18 residues. This CDR3 reads CASGLNPLAGGARREQFF. DNA for the CDR3: TGTGCTAGTGGTTTGAACCCCTTAGCGGGGGGAGCGCGGCGTGAGCAGTTCTTC. Full variable domain (outside the CDR3, taken from reference TRBV12-5 and TRBJ2-1): DARVTQTPRHKVTEMGQEVTMRCQPILGHNTVFWYRQTMMQGLELLAYFRNRAPLDDSGMPKDRFSAEMPDATLATLKIQPSEPRDSAVYFCASGLNPLAGGARREQFFGPGTRLTVL.

This sequence joins TRBV27 and TRBJ1-1; 10 bases line up with TRBD1. Trimming cost V 6 bases and J 3 bases; bases outside gene matches: 7. The CDR3 consists of 15 residues. CDR1 MNHEY and CDR2 SMNVEV come from the germline V gene (reference sequence). CDR3 region: CASRRSGTGDTEAFF. The DNA for the CDR3 is TGTGCCAGCAGGCGGTCCGGGACAGGGGACACTGAAGCTTTCTTT.

The chain is built from TRBV11-2 and TRBJ1-1, with 7 bases lining up with TRBD1. V lost 5 bases and J lost 0; bases outside the gene matches: 6. Germline V gene data show CDR1 as SGHAT and CDR2 as FQNNGV. CDR3 length: 15 residues. DNA of the CDR3: TGTGCCAGCAGCCTCCTTCAGGGGGTGAACACTGAAGCTTTCTTT. It codes for CASSLLQGVNTEAFF.

The chain is built from TRBV7-9 and TRBJ2-7; 10 bases are shared with TRBD1. The V gene's germline CDR1 is SEHNR and CDR2 FQNEAQ (reference sequence). The CDR3 has 18 amino acids. Trimming removed 3 bases from V and 1 base from J; junction bases left unmatched: 12. In nucleotides, the CDR3 is TGTGCCAGCAGCTTCCCGACAGGGGGCCAAACTTTATCCTACGAGCAGTACTTC. This codes for CASSFPTGGQTLSYEQYF.

The rearrangement joins TRBV27 to TRBJ1-4, with D possibly being TRBD1 (6 bases). The CDR3 has 15 residues. Looked up from germline, CDR1 is MNHEY and CDR2 is SMNVEV (reference sequence). V was shortened by 4 bases and J by 2 bases, with 11 bases between the two germline ends. The CDR3 reads CASSSMGATNEKLFF. CDR3 sequence (DNA): TGTGCCAGCAGTTCCATGGGGGCGACTAATGAAAAACTGTTTTTT.

This chain connects TRBV6-5 to TRBJ2-1; D is possibly TRBD2 (5 bases). Germline V CDR1 and CDR2: MNHEY, SVGAGI. CDR3 length: 14 residues. Trimming stripped 7 bases from V and 6 bases from J, with 16 bases between. The CDR3 DNA reads TGTGCCAGCAACCCCGGGGAAGTATCCAATGAGCAGTTCTTC. Amino acid sequence: CASNPGEVSNEQFF.

The genes are TRBV6-2 or TRBV6-3 and TRBJ2-3; no clear D. The CDR3 spans 14 residues. CDR1 and CDR2 from the germline V gene are MNHEY and SVGEGT. Trimming shortened V by 0 bases and J by 2 bases, and 6 bases separated the two germline ends. This chain's CDR3 is CASSYSAPTDTQYF. The CDR3 DNA sequence: TGTGCCAGCAGTTACTCTGCCCCCACAGATACGCAGTATTTT.

The chain links TRBV4-1 to TRBJ2-7; TRBD2 is a possible D gene (5 bases). This CDR3 has 16 residues. Germline V gene lookup returns CDR1 MGHRA and CDR2 YSYEKL. V was cut by 2 bases and J by 2 bases, with 16 bases left in between. The CDR3 nucleotides read TGCGCCAGCAGCCAAACCTACGGGATCCGACCCTACGAGCAGTACTTC. Translating gives CASSQTYGIRPYEQYF.